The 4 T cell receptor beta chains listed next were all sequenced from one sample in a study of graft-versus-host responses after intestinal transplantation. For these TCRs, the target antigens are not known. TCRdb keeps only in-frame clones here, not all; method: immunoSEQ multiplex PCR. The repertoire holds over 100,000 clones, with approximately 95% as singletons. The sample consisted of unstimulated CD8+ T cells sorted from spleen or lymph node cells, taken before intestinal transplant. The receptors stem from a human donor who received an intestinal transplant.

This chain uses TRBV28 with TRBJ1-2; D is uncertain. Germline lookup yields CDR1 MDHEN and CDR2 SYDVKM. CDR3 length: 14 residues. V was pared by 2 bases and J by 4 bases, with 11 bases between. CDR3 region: CASSLEGRGYGYTF. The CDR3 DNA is TGTGCCAGCAGTTTAGAGGGCCGGGGCTATGGCTACACCTTC.

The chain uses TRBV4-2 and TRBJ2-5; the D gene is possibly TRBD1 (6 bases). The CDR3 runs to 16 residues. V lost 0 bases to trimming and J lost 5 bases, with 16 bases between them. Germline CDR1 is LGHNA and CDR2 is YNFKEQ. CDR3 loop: CASSQETGNPRETQYF. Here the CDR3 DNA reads TGTGCCAGCAGCCAAGAAACAGGGAACCCCAGGGAGACCCAGTACTTC.

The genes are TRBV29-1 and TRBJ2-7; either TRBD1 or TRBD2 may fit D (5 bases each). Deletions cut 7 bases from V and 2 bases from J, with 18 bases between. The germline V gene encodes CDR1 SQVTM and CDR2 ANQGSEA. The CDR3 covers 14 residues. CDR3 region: CSALPTGTAYEQYF. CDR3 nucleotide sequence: TGCAGCGCCCTACCCACCGGGACGGCCTACGAGCAGTACTTC.

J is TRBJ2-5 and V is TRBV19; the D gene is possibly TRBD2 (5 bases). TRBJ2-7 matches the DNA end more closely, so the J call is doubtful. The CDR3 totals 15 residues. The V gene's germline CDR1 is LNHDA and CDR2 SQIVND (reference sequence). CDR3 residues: CASSTLLESFYEQYF. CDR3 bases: TGTGCCAGTAGTACACTACTAGAGTCCTTCTACGAGCAGTACTTC.